This passage covers 29 T cell receptor beta chains from one sample sequenced in a study of T-cell reconstitution after alpha-beta-depleted transplantation in children. Preparation of the TCRbeta library involved a method that used unique molecular identifiers. One entry per CDR3 protein, called by TCRdb with MiXCR from the PCR reads. The sample carries 250,000 to 400,000 distinct CDR3 sequences, 23% recorded once. The starting material was PBMCs, mostly from graft donor cells, obtained 180 days after TCRalphabeta/CD19-depleted stem cell transplant. These receptors came from a male patient younger than 18 who had a stem cell transplant for acute lymphoblastic leukemia, so the T cells may come from the graft donor.

This clonotype was seen a few times. V and J are TRBV24-1 and TRBJ2-7; TRBD2 matches at 8 bases. V lost 5 bases, J lost 6 bases, and 11 bases stayed unmatched. In germline, CDR1 is KGHDR, CDR2 SFDVKD. The CDR3 consists of 15 residues. The CDR3 sequence: CATSARGAQFGEQYF. The CDR3 bases are TGTGCCACCAGTGCGCGGGGGGCCCAGTTTGGCGAGCAGTACTTC.

The rearrangement joins TRBV20-1 to TRBJ2-7, with 10 bases fitting TRBD1. V was pared by 0 bases and J by 4 bases, with 3 bases of the junction left unmatched. The length of the CDR3 is 14 residues. Germline CDR1 and CDR2: DFQATT and SNEGSKA (reference sequence). CDR3 sequence: CSARDEGQGYEQYF. Here the CDR3 DNA reads TGCAGTGCTAGAGATGAGGGACAGGGGTACGAGCAGTACTTC.

The sample holds a few counts of this clonotype. The chain uses TRBV5-1 and TRBJ2-1; D is perhaps TRBD1 (6 bases). Per the germline V gene, CDR1 is SGHRS and CDR2 is YFSETQ. V was trimmed by 0 bases and J by 4 bases, leaving 17 bases between them. The CDR3 runs 17 residues. The CDR3 protein is CASSLGTGTQMYNEQFF. CDR3 in DNA: TGCGCCAGCAGCTTGGGAACAGGGACCCAGATGTACAATGAGCAGTTCTTC.

V and J are TRBV15 and TRBJ2-2; 9 bases match TRBD1. Trimming at V came to 5 bases and at J to 1 base, leaving 8 bases not matched to a gene. The CDR3 contains 17 residues. The germline gives CDR1 LNHNV, CDR2 YYDKDF (reference sequence). The CDR3 nucleotides are TGTGCCACCAGCGAATACCCGGGACAGGGGAACACCGGGGAGCTGTTTTTT. Amino acids: CATSEYPGQGNTGELFF.

The gene calls are TRBV6-5 and TRBJ1-1, with 9 bases aligning to TRBD1. The CDR3 totals 15 residues. V trimming: 2 bases; J trimming: 5 bases; junction bases outside the gene matches: 6. CDR1 and CDR2 (germline): MNHEY, SVGAGI. CDR3 amino acids: CASSYQDRGATEAFF. CDR3 in DNA: TGTGCCAGCAGTTACCAGGACAGGGGCGCAACTGAAGCTTTCTTT.

This clonotype has at least ten counts. V and J are TRBV20-1 and TRBJ1-2; 10 positions match TRBD1. From germline, CDR1 is DFQATT and CDR2 SNEGSKA (reference sequence). The CDR3 extends over 14 amino acids. V shed 3 bases, J shed 6 bases, and the junction held 7 bases outside the gene matches. Here the CDR3 DNA reads TGCAGTGCTAGTGTTCTCGGGACAGGGGATGGCTACACCTTC. This codes for CSASVLGTGDGYTF.

In its sample, this clonotype was seen a few times. V usage is TRBV7-9 and J usage is TRBJ2-1, with D possibly being TRBD2 (5 bases). The length of the CDR3 is 17 residues. Germline CDR1 and CDR2: SEHNR and FQNEAQ (reference sequence). Trimming removed 2 bases at V and 6 bases at J, with 20 bases between. The CDR3 nucleotides read TGTGCCAGCAGCTTAAAATCACCGGGGTGGTCCGCCAATGAGCAGTTCTTC. Amino acid sequence: CASSLKSPGWSANEQFF. The variable domain in full, completed from reference TRBV7-9 and TRBJ2-1, reads DTGVSQNPRHKITKRGQNVTFRCDPISEHNRLYWYRQTLGQGPEFLTYFQNEAQLEKSRLLSDRFSAERPKGSFSTLEIQRTEQGDSAMYLCASSLKSPGWSANEQFFGPGTRLTVL.

This clonotype has only a few counts. The gene calls are TRBV5-5 and TRBJ2-5; D is unresolved. Germline lookup yields CDR1 SGHKS and CDR2 YYEKEE (reference sequence). The V end lost 4 bases, the J end lost 3 bases, and 16 bases lay between the germline ends. The CDR3 extends over 15 amino acids. The CDR3 sequence is CASSISRTGKETQYF. CDR3 DNA: TGTGCCAGCAGCATAAGCCGGACCGGTAAAGAGACCCAGTACTTC.

This clonotype was detected only a few times. The chain has TRBV5-8 and TRBJ1-1, with 8 bases lining up with TRBD1. CDR3 length equals 16 residues. With V trimmed by 4 bases and J by 1 base, 9 bases remained unmatched. Germline CDR1 reads SGHTS; CDR2 reads YDEGEE. The CDR3 here is CASSTRTGRRNTEAFF. CDR3 nucleotide sequence: TGTGCCAGCAGCACAAGGACAGGGCGGAGGAACACTGAAGCTTTCTTT.

The sample holds a few counts of this clonotype. V and J are TRBV12-3 or TRBV12-4 and TRBJ2-3, with no clear D. The CDR3 runs to 14 residues. V shed 6 bases and J shed 0 bases, with 10 bases lying between them. The CDR3 DNA sequence: TGTGCCAGCAGGCCATTCGGGAGCACAGATACGCAGTATTTT. As protein: CASRPFGSTDTQYF.

This clonotype was counted only a few times. The rearrangement links TRBV3-1 to TRBJ2-1; D call uncertain. The V end lost 1 base, the J end lost 5 bases, and 6 bases lay between the germline ends. Germline V lookup: CDR1 LGHDT, CDR2 YNNKEL (reference sequence). The CDR3 spans 13 residues. CDR3 region: CASSQGNNNEQFF. CDR3 nucleotide sequence: TGTGCCAGCAGCCAAGGGAACAACAATGAGCAGTTCTTC.

The CDR3 loop reads CSARAPSGSSEQYF. The CDR3 region has the DNA TGCAGTGCTAGAGCCCCCAGCGGGAGCAGCGAGCAGTACTTC. This rearrangement joins TRBV20-1 to TRBJ2-7; TRBD2 matches at 8 bases. Germline assignment: CDR1 DFQATT and CDR2 SNEGSKA (reference sequence). The V gene end was trimmed by 1 base and the J gene end by 6 bases; junction bases not matched to a gene: 8. This CDR3 is built from 14 residues.

V and J are TRBV6-5 and TRBJ2-1; 8 positions agree with TRBD2. This CDR3 comprises 17 residues. After removal of 3 bases from V and 3 bases from J, the junction contained 10 bases not matched to a gene. Germline loops: CDR1 MNHEY, CDR2 SVGAGI. CDR3 region: CASSYFFSGKNYNEQFF. The CDR3 region has the DNA TGTGCCAGCAGTTATTTCTTTAGCGGGAAGAACTACAATGAGCAGTTCTTC.

This clonotype showed up just a few times. This sequence joins TRBV29-1 and TRBJ2-7; a weak D match, TRBD2 (5 bases). The CDR3 totals 13 residues. Germline CDR1 reads SQVTM; CDR2 reads ANQGSEA. V lost 5 bases to trimming and J lost 0 bases, with 11 bases between them. The CDR3 coding sequence is TGCAGCGTTCCGGGAAGAGACTCCTACGAGCAGTACTTC. Its protein is CSVPGRDSYEQYF.

The gene calls are TRBV10-3 and TRBJ2-7, with unresolved D. The V end was cut by 2 bases, the J end by 1 base, with 12 bases between. CDR1 is ENHRY, CDR2 SYGVKD, per germline. This CDR3 has 15 amino acids. CDR3 bases: TGTGCCATCAGTGAGGGCGACGGTGTATCCTACGAGCAGTACTTC. It codes for CAISEGDGVSYEQYF.

A few counts support this clonotype. The rearrangement uses TRBV25-1 and TRBJ2-7, with D possibly called TRBD1 or TRBD2 (5 bases each). The germline CDR1 and CDR2 sequences are MGHDK and SYGVNS. Trimming shortened V by 1 base and J by 5 bases, and 21 bases separated the two germline ends. The CDR3 totals 17 residues. The CDR3 region has the DNA TGTGCCAGCAGTGAATTGGGACGACAGAGAGGGATGGACGAGCAGTACTTC. It codes for CASSELGRQRGMDEQYF.

This clonotype was seen a few times. The chain combines TRBV11-2 with TRBJ2-2; a weak D match, TRBD1 (6 bases). The CDR3 contains 14 residues. With 4 bases removed from V and 5 bases from J, the gap between germline ends came to 11 bases. Germline assignment: CDR1 SGHAT and CDR2 FQNNGV. The CDR3 coding sequence is TGTGCCAGCAGCTGGGACAACGCTACCGGGGAGCTGTTTTTT. It yields the protein CASSWDNATGELFF. Full variable domain (missing parts from reference TRBV11-2 and TRBJ2-2): EAGVAQSPRYKIIEKRQSVAFWCNPISGHATLYWYQQILGQGPKLLIQFQNNGVVDDSQLPKDRFSAERLKGVDSTLKIQPAKLEDSAVYLCASSWDNATGELFFGEGSRLTVL.

This clonotype was detected a few times. V gene TRBV5-1 combines with J gene TRBJ2-2; D gene uncertain. This CDR3 is built from 13 residues. V was clipped by 4 bases and J by 4 bases, with 8 bases between them. Germline V gene lookup returns CDR1 SGHRS and CDR2 YFSETQ. The DNA of the CDR3 is TGCGCCAGCAGCATAGTCTCCACCGGGGAGCTGTTTTTT. Protein product: CASSIVSTGELFF.

This clonotype has just a few counts. This sequence joins TRBV4-1 and TRBJ2-3, with D perhaps TRBD1 or TRBD2 (5 bases each). V lost 3 bases, J lost 8 bases, and 18 bases lay in between. The V gene's germline CDR1 is MGHRA and CDR2 YSYEKL. The CDR3 sequence is 15 residues long. The CDR3 spells CASSQGDIGAGTQYF. DNA of the CDR3: TGCGCCAGCAGCCAGGGGGATATTGGTGCGGGTACGCAGTATTTT.

The gene calls are TRBV3-1 and TRBJ1-5, with D unresolved. Germline lookup yields CDR1 LGHDT and CDR2 YNNKEL (reference sequence). This CDR3 is 16 amino acids long. Trimming cost V 3 bases and J 5 bases, with 17 bases left between them. The CDR3: CASSHPQQVWDQPQHF. The CDR3 DNA reads TGTGCCAGCAGCCACCCCCAGCAGGTTTGGGATCAGCCCCAGCATTTT.

The chain uses TRBV5-1 and TRBJ2-7; TRBD1 matches at 12 bases. J gave up 0 bases and V 1 base, and 5 bases lay outside the gene matches. This CDR3 has 17 amino acids. Germline CDR1 reads SGHRS; CDR2 reads YFSETQ. CDR3 in amino acids: CASSLRGQGAYSYEQYF. The CDR3 bases are TGCGCCAGCAGCTTGAGGGGACAGGGGGCGTACTCCTACGAGCAGTACTTC.

On this clonotype itself: A read error is possible here, since a much larger clone lies one base away. The chain's CDR3 is CASSQYYEQYF. CDR3 DNA sequence: TGTGCCAGCAGCCAATACTACGAGCAGTACTTC. The V gene is TRBV14, the J gene TRBJ2-7; D is undetermined. The CDR3 loop spans 11 amino acids. The germline CDR1 and CDR2 sequences are SGHDN and FVKESK. Between the trimmed V and J ends, which lost 2 bases and 3 bases, there was a span of 2 bases. Full variable domain (remainder filled in from reference TRBV14 and TRBJ2-7): EAGVTQFPSHSVIEKGQTVTLRCDPISGHDNLYWYRRVMGKEIKFLLHFVKESKQDESGMPNNRFLAERTGGTYSTLKVQPAELEDSGVYFCASSQYYEQYFGPGTRLTVT.

The chain joins TRBV12-3 or TRBV12-4 to TRBJ1-1; D gene unclear. The CDR3 has 11 residues. Trimming stripped 3 bases from V and 7 bases from J, with 6 bases between. Here the CDR3 DNA reads TGTGCCAGCAGTTTTAGTATTGAAGCTTTCTTT. Protein sequence: CASSFSIEAFF.

The chain joins TRBV6-5 to TRBJ2-7, with 8 positions matching TRBD1. The CDR3 length is 12 residues. Trimming cost V 5 bases and J 9 bases; bases outside gene matches: 6. The germline V gene has CDR1 MNHEY and CDR2 SVGAGI. The CDR3 spells CASSQDRAGQYF. CDR3 nucleotide sequence: TGTGCCAGCAGTCAGGACAGGGCCGGGCAGTACTTC.

The V call is TRBV21-1, the J call TRBJ2-4. TRBV21-1 is annotated as a pseudogene. CDR3 length: 14 residues. The CDR3 nucleotides are TGTGCCAGCAGCATCAGGCTAGCCAAAAACATTCAGTACTTC. Translated, it gives CASSIRLAKNIQYF.

This clonotype was seen a few times. The rearrangement joins TRBV20-1 to TRBJ1-6; D not certain. The CDR3 totals 10 residues. Germline CDR1 is DFQATT and CDR2 is SNEGSKA (reference sequence). Trimming stripped 3 bases from V and 11 bases from J, with 5 bases between. For the CDR3, the DNA is TGCAGTGCTAGTGCCCCACCCCTCCACTTT. Its protein product is CSASAPPLHF.

V gene TRBV5-1 combines with J gene TRBJ2-7, with D unclear. The CDR3 contains 13 residues. Looked up from germline, CDR1 is SGHRS and CDR2 is YFSETQ. Trimming took off 4 bases at V and 4 bases at J, with 12 bases between the two ends. The CDR3 DNA is TGCGCCAGCAGCCCGAGGACGGATTACGAGCAGTACTTC. Translating gives CASSPRTDYEQYF. Full variable domain (outside the CDR3, taken from reference TRBV5-1 and TRBJ2-7): KAGVTQTPRYLIKTRGQQVTLSCSPISGHRSVSWYQQTPGQGLQFLFEYFSETQRNKGNFPGRFSGRQFSNSRSEMNVSTLELGDSALYLCASSPRTDYEQYFGPGTRLTVT.

This clonotype was counted only a few times. The V call is TRBV15, the J call TRBJ2-3; 10 bases are shared with TRBD2. V shed 5 bases and J 5 bases; nucleotides not matched to a gene: 4. The CDR3 covers 14 residues. Looked up from germline, CDR1 is LNHNV and CDR2 is YYDKDF (reference sequence). The CDR3 sequence: CATSSGTSVDTQYF. The CDR3 nucleotides read TGTGCCACCAGCTCCGGGACTAGCGTAGATACGCAGTATTTT.

The sample holds one count of this clonotype. Germline is not matched at one junction end, which may reflect a read error. This chain joins TRBV18 and TRBJ2-1; 8 bases match TRBD1. The CDR3 loop spans 15 amino acids. Germline V lookup: CDR1 KGHSH, CDR2 LQKENI. The CDR3 nucleotides read TGTGCCAGCTCCCCACGGGACAGGTCCTACAATGAGCAGTTCTTC. This translates into CASSPRDRSYNEQFF.